Listed below are T cell receptor beta chains from one sample, sequenced in a study of lymphopenia after photon versus proton radiotherapy. The data were produced by immunoSEQ multiplex PCR, yet TCRdb's version contains in-frame clones alone and is incomplete. The sample lists more than 45,000 clones, roughly 80% seen once, with around 2% in the top ten. The sample consisted of peripheral blood, taken from a patient treated with proton-based radiotherapy. The receptors shown here come from a man aged 55 to 69 with pancreatic cancer. CDR3s include the opening cysteine and the closing phenylalanine or tryptophan. D genes are given only for firm matches. Clone size is given for some rows only: seen once, a few or many times, or a class if the clone is expanded.

clone_size	d_call	v_call	cdr3_length	j_call	cdr3_nt	cdr3_aa
-	-	TRBV6-5	14	TRBJ2-7	TGTGCCAGCAGCAGGGGGCGGGAGAGTCACGAGCAGTACTTC	CASSRGRESHEQYF
-	-	TRBV7-2	15	TRBJ2-7	TGTGCCAGCAGCTTAGCGCCCCAGGGAGCCTACGAGCAGTACTTC	CASSLAPQGAYEQYF
-	-	TRBV11-2	14	TRBJ2-7	TGTGCCAGCAGCCCCGGGGGGCGCTTCGGGGAGCAGTACTTC	CASSPGGRFGEQYF
-	-	TRBV30	13	TRBJ2-7	TGTGCCTGGAGTCCGGGACTGAAATACGAGCAGTACTTC	CAWSPGLKYEQYF
-	-	TRBV28	17	TRBJ2-4	TGTGCCAGCAGCCTAAGCCGTCGGTTTGTAGCCAAAAACATTCAGTACTTC	CASSLSRRFVAKNIQYF
-	-	TRBV7-2	13	TRBJ2-5	TGTGCCAGCAGCTGGACAGTTCAAGAGACCCAGTACTTC	CASSWTVQETQYF
-	-	TRBV13	19	TRBJ2-3	TGTGCCAGCAGCTTAGTGGGACTGGCTGCTCCTCTCAGCACAGATACGCAGTATTTT	CASSLVGLAAPLSTDTQYF
-	-	TRBV28	16	TRBJ1-1	TGTGCCAGCAGTCCGTACCGGGAACCCGGCTGGACTGAAGCTTTCTTT	CASSPYREPGWTEAFF
-	-	TRBV28	17	TRBJ2-1	TGTGCCAGCAGTTTTTCAGTGGGACAAACCCGTTACAATGAGCAGTTCTTC	CASSFSVGQTRYNEQFF
-	-	TRBV5-8	14	TRBJ1-5	TGTGCCAGCAGCCGACAGTTTAGCAATCAGCCCCAGCATTTT	CASSRQFSNQPQHF
once	-	TRBV5-1	13	TRBJ1-1	TGCGCCAGCAGTCAGGAGGGAGGCGTGCAAGCTTTCTTT	CASSQEGGVQAFF
-	-	TRBV18	14	TRBJ2-1	TGTGCCAGCTCCCCTTCGCAAATAGTCAATGAGCAGTTCTTC	CASSPSQIVNEQFF
-	TRBD1	TRBV30	14	TRBJ1-1	TGTGCCTGGAAACAGGGGGAAATTGGGACTGAAGCTTTCTTT	CAWKQGEIGTEAFF
-	TRBD2	TRBV27	16	TRBJ2-3	TGTGCCAGCAGACCCAGTAGGACTAGCGGGAGGGATACGCAGTATTTT	CASRPSRTSGRDTQYF
-	TRBD2	TRBV11-3	15	TRBJ2-1	TGTGCCAGCAGCTTAGTCCTAGCGGACTACAATGAGCAGTTCTTC	CASSLVLADYNEQFF
once	-	TRBV14	16	TRBJ2-7	TGTGCCAGCAGCCAAGATTATGCAGGGGTCACCTACGAGCAGTACTTC	CASSQDYAGVTYEQYF
-	-	TRBV28	12	TRBJ1-1	TGTGCCAGCAGTATCTACAGGGTTGAAGCTTTCTTT	CASSIYRVEAFF
once	-	TRBV6-6	12	TRBJ1-4	TGTGCCAGCACGGGGGGTTCTGAAAAACTGTTTTTT	CASTGGSEKLFF
-	-	TRBV29-1	11	TRBJ2-7	TGCAGCGTTGAATACAACTACGAGCAGTACTTC	CSVEYNYEQYF
-	-	TRBV4-3	17	TRBJ2-3	TGCGCCAGCAGCCAAGAGGTGCCACGGAGCTTAACAGATACGCAGTATTTT	CASSQEVPRSLTDTQYF
-	TRBD2	TRBV5-1	17	TRBJ2-3	TGCGCCAGCAGCCCCCGGGGACTAGCGGGAGGTACAGATACGCAGTATTTT	CASSPRGLAGGTDTQYF
-	TRBD1	TRBV2	15	TRBJ1-5	TGTGCCAGCAGTCCAGGGGGTGTGGGCAATCAGCCCCAGCATTTT	CASSPGGVGNQPQHF
-	TRBD1	TRBV7-9	15	TRBJ2-7	TGTGCCAGCAGCGCCCGACAGGGGGCTACCTACGAGCAGTACTTC	CASSARQGATYEQYF
-	-	TRBV18	14	TRBJ2-5	TGTGCCAGCTCACGTTCCAGGGGCCAAGAGACCCAGTACTTC	CASSRSRGQETQYF
-	TRBD2	TRBV19	15	TRBJ2-1	TGTGCCAGTAGTAGATCTAGCGGGGGGAACAATGAGCAGTTCTTC	CASSRSSGGNNEQFF
once	TRBD2	TRBV6-5	15	TRBJ2-2	TGTGCCAGCAGGCGGGGGGACGCGAACACCGGGGAGCTGTTTTTT	CASRRGDANTGELFF
-	TRBD1	TRBV30	16	TRBJ1-4	TGTGCCTGGAGTGGGCAGGGGGCCTCTCTGCCCGGAAAACTGTTTTTT	CAWSGQGASLPGKLFF
-	TRBD2	TRBV5-1	15	TRBJ2-1	TGCGCCAGCAGCCCCCGGGACTATGGAGGCAATGAGCAGTTCTTC	CASSPRDYGGNEQFF
-	-	TRBV6-5	15	TRBJ2-6	TGTGCCAGCAGTTACAAGGGGAGCGGGGCCAACGTCCTGACTTTC	CASSYKGSGANVLTF
-	-	TRBV28	16	TRBJ1-5	TGTGCCAGCGGGACGGGTTCTCTTCGGGGAAATCAGCCCCAGCATTTT	CASGTGSLRGNQPQHF
-	-	TRBV11-2	16	TRBJ2-3	TGTGCCAGCAGCTTATTTTCCCGCGCTAGCACAGATACGCAGTATTTT	CASSLFSRASTDTQYF
-	-	TRBV5-4	15	TRBJ2-3	TGTGCCAGCAGCTTGGGATCCGGGACCCCAGAAACGCAGTATTTT	CASSLGSGTPETQYF
-	TRBD2	TRBV9	15	TRBJ2-1	TGTGCCAGCAGCGTCGGGGGAGGGGCCTACAATGAGCAGTTCTTC	CASSVGGGAYNEQFF
-	TRBD2	TRBV9	17	TRBJ2-5	TGTGCCAGCGGTCCATCCCCCAGCGGGAGGGCCGGAGAGACCCAGTACTTC	CASGPSPSGRAGETQYF
-	TRBD1	TRBV7-9	17	TRBJ1-6	TGTGCCAGCAGCCGCCCCAGGGGGCCGTCCTATAATTCACCCCTCCACTTT	CASSRPRGPSYNSPLHF
-	-	TRBV11-2	17	TRBJ2-1	TGTGCCAGCAGCGAAAGCCCCATCACCAGGGTTGGAAATGAGCAGTTCTTC	CASSESPITRVGNEQFF
-	TRBD2	TRBV7-8	13	TRBJ2-1	TGTGCCAGCAGCTTAGGTAGACTAGCGGAGCAGTTCTTC	CASSLGRLAEQFF
-	-	TRBV25-1	15	TRBJ1-1	TGTGCCAGCAGTGAGCTGCAGGGGATTGCCACTGAAGCTTTCTTT	CASSELQGIATEAFF
-	TRBD2	TRBV18	14	TRBJ2-7	TGTGCCAGCTCACCACAACTAGCGAGCTACGAGCAGTACTTC	CASSPQLASYEQYF